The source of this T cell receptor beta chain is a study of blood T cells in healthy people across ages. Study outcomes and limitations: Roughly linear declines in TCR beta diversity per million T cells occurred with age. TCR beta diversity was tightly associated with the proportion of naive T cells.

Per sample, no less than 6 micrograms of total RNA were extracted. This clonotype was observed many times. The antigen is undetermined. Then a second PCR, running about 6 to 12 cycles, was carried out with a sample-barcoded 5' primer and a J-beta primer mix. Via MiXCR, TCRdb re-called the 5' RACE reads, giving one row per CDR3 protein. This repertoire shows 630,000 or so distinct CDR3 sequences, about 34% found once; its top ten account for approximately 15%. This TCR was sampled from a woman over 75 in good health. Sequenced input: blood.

Here the CDR3 reads CAWSIGVDYGYTF. The CDR3 DNA is TGTGCCTGGAGTATAGGGGTCGACTATGGCTACACCTTC. This chain uses TRBV30 with TRBJ1-2; possibly TRBD1 for D (5 bases). Per germline, CDR1 GTSNPN and CDR2 SVGIG (reference sequence). The CDR3 length is 13 residues. V was pared by 2 bases and J by 3 bases, with 10 bases between.